This TCR beta chain appears in the sequencing data of a study of T cell responses to AZD1222 COVID-19 vaccine. Worth noting for this clone: What it recognizes is unknown.

Trimming shortened V by 2 bases and J by 0 bases, and 2 bases separated the two germline ends. This CDR3 comprises 12 residues. Germline V gene lookup returns CDR1 SGHTA and CDR2 FQGNSA. Here immunoSEQ multiplex PCR was the method, and the copy in TCRdb shows in-frame clones only, minus some. The table lists about 120,000 clones, around nine tenths of them singletons. Whole-study results and caveats: In all cases, repertoires were sampled only after the peak T cell response. Females made up more of the donors, who were largely white British, and clonal diversity may have come out too low. Spike-specific TCR breadth and depth were elevated following two AZD1222 doses. Across spike, vaccine-associated CD4 TCRs were found, dominant at 160-218 and 743-854.

Sample: peripheral blood, taken 28 days after the second dose of the MenACWY control vaccine. This chain connects TRBV7-2 to TRBJ2-7, with D unclear. The origin of this receptor is an adult who received the MenACWY meningococcal vaccine as a control. The CDR3 DNA sequence: TGTGCCAGCAGCTTATCCTCCTACGAGCAGTACGTC. It yields the protein CASSLSSYEQYV.